This section outlines one TCR beta chain sequence together with its context. Its binding antigen is unknown. Per-nucleotide qualities are absent, and no much larger clonotype sits a single base away. Library creation used RT-PCR. These reads were obtained on a NextSeq 550. Using fastp at Q25 and MiXCR, TCRdb reprocessed the public reads and kept productive beta chains. Each record represents a unique CDR3 protein, reported with the most common genes and DNA among its rows. This sample is represented by roughly 190,000 distinct CDR3 sequences; 41% of them were singletons. 33% of the sample goes to the ten largest clones. There are 17 amino acids in the CDR3, from cysteine to phenylalanine inclusive. Here the CDR3 DNA is all that survives: 51 bases in frame from base 1. Here V drops 2 bases and J drops 0 bases, and the junction holds 8 bases not matched to any gene. For CDR1 and CDR2, the germline V gene lists SGDLS and YYNGEE.

The sample comes from a study of patients and donors after allogeneic stem cell transplantation (dated by TCRdb to the early 2020s). This receptor chain uses TRBV9 and TRBJ2-1, with TRBD2 identical over 7 junction bases. Sequenced sample: blood, either unsorted or a sorted T cell fraction (not recorded which). The receptor was isolated from a human donor who was either an allogeneic HSCT recipient or a stem cell or donor lymphocyte infusion donor (not recorded which). It is not recorded whose cells these are; they may come from a transplant donor. Read as DNA, the sequence is TGTGCCAGCAGCGTTCCGGCTAGCGGTAGCTCCTACAATGAGCAGTTCTTC. This translates into CASSVPASGSSYNEQFF.